This passage covers 16 T cell receptor beta chains from one sample sequenced in a study of PD-1 blockade in mismatch repair-deficient tumors. Sequencing was performed with immunoSEQ multiplex PCR; in TCRdb, only in-frame clones are kept and a portion is missing. The sample shows over 100,000 clones, 70% to 80% of them seen only once. Sequenced material: peripheral blood, taken 60 weeks after starting pembrolizumab. These receptors all stem from an adult with mismatch repair-deficient cancer.

This chain joins TRBV7-2 and TRBJ1-2, with D perhaps matching TRBD1 (6 bases). Trimming removed 2 bases at V and 4 bases at J, with 11 bases between. Germline V gene sequence: CDR1 SGHTA, CDR2 FQGNSA. The CDR3 spans 14 residues. The CDR3 coding sequence is TGTGCCAGCAGCTTATCCGGGACATTCTATGGCTACACCTTC. Protein sequence: CASSLSGTFYGYTF.

The rearrangement joins TRBV15 to TRBJ2-5; D is undetermined. The V end lost 1 base, the J end lost 1 base, and 7 bases lay between the germline ends. The CDR3 has 14 amino acids. Germline assignment: CDR1 LNHNV and CDR2 YYDKDF (reference sequence). In DNA form, the CDR3 reads TGTGCCACCAGCAGAGTGGGCACCCAAGAGACCCAGTACTTC. Translation: CATSRVGTQETQYF.

CDR3 sequence reads: CASSYGRYLSGANVLTF. The DNA of the CDR3 is TGTGCCAGCAGCTATGGACGGTACCTCTCTGGGGCCAACGTCCTGACTTTC. This chain links TRBV11-2 with TRBJ2-6; unclear D gene. The CDR3 length is 17 residues. The germline gives CDR1 SGHAT, CDR2 FQNNGV. Trimming took 4 bases from V and 0 from J, leaving 13 bases between them.

This clone has only a few counts. V is TRBV4-1 and J is TRBJ2-7; D could derive from TRBD1 or TRBD2 (5 bases each). The germline V and J ends were trimmed by 4 bases and 5 bases, with 12 bases remaining between them. Germline lookup yields CDR1 MGHRA and CDR2 YSYEKL. This CDR3 contains 13 residues. CDR3: CASSPQGEDEQYF. CDR3 DNA sequence: TGCGCCAGCAGCCCCCAGGGAGAGGACGAGCAGTACTTC.

The rearrangement links TRBV7-2 to TRBJ2-2; D is tentatively TRBD1 or TRBD2 (5 bases each). Germline CDR1 and CDR2: SGHTA and FQGNSA. Trimming cost V 1 base and J 7 bases, with 13 bases left between them. CDR3 size: 15 residues. The CDR3 sequence is CASSLVWKGSGELFF. In DNA, the CDR3 is TGTGCCAGCAGCTTAGTATGGAAGGGGAGCGGGGAGCTGTTTTTT.

This clone was seen only once. The gene calls are TRBV2 and TRBJ1-1; 10 positions agree with TRBD1. There are 15 residues in the CDR3. The germline V gene has CDR1 SNHLY and CDR2 FYNNEI. Unmatched junction bases numbered 10, after V lost 10 bases and J lost 2 bases. The CDR3 DNA reads as TGTGCCACCATCCGGGACAGGGGCGTTAACACTGAAGCTTTCTTT. Amino acid sequence: CATIRDRGVNTEAFF. Full variable domain (outside the CDR3, taken from reference TRBV2 and TRBJ1-1): EPEVTQTPSHQVTQMGQEVILRCVPISNHLYFYWYRQILGQKVEFLVSFYNNEISEKSEIFDDQFSVERPDGSNFTLKIRSTKLEDSAMYFCATIRDRGVNTEAFFGQGTRLTVV.

The chain links TRBV7-9 to TRBJ2-3; TRBD1 aligns across 7 bases. Germline CDR1 reads SEHNR; CDR2 reads FQNEAQ (reference sequence). The length of the CDR3 is 15 residues. V was clipped by 4 bases and J by 3 bases; unmatched bases: 7. The CDR3, as DNA: TGTGCCAGCAGCTGGGATAGACAGGGTACAGATACGCAGTATTTT. Translation: CASSWDRQGTDTQYF.

This chain connects TRBV5-1 to TRBJ2-3, with a possible D match to TRBD1 (6 bases). V was cut by 6 bases and J by 4 bases, with 15 bases left in between. Germline CDR1 and CDR2: SGHRS and YFSETQ. The CDR3 covers 14 residues. CDR3 residues: CASTTEGVADTQYF. In DNA form, the CDR3 reads TGCGCCAGCACAACTGAGGGGGTCGCAGATACGCAGTATTTT.

The CDR3, as DNA: TGTGCCAGCAGCTCGTCCGGGACTAGCGTGCTGGAAGGGTACGAGCAGTACTTC. This encodes CASSSSGTSVLEGYEQYF. This chain joins TRBV7-9 and TRBJ2-7; 10 nucleotides align to TRBD2. The CDR3 covers 18 residues. Trimming cost V 4 bases and J 4 bases; bases outside gene matches: 16. Germline CDR1 is SEHNR and CDR2 is FQNEAQ (reference sequence).

This rearrangement joins TRBV6-1 to TRBJ2-6; TRBD2 might be the D (6 bases). Trimming stripped 2 bases from V and 2 bases from J, with 13 bases between. This CDR3 comprises 17 residues. Germline-derived CDR1 and CDR2 are MNHNS and SASEGT. The CDR3 DNA is TGTGCCAGCAGTGAATCCTTTTGGGGGGCTGGGGCCAACGTCCTGACTTTC. It translates to CASSESFWGAGANVLTF.

This clone was detected a few times. This sequence joins TRBV6-1 and TRBJ2-1; weak D call: TRBD2 (6 bases). The CDR3 length is 15 residues. Trimming removed 7 bases at V and 4 bases at J, with 17 bases between. Germline values: CDR1 MNHNS, CDR2 SASEGT. The CDR3 coding sequence is TGTGCCAGCACCCAAGAGGATAGCGGTTACAATGAGCAGTTCTTC. It is translated as CASTQEDSGYNEQFF.

This chain joins TRBV5-6 and TRBJ1-1; D is perhaps TRBD1 (5 bases). The V gene lost 3 bases and the J gene lost 10 bases, with 19 bases spanning the gap. Germline V gene sequence: CDR1 SGHDT, CDR2 YYEEEE. This CDR3 contains 14 residues. CDR3 coding DNA: TGTGCCAGCAGCTGGGGGGTTGTGGGGCGTGGAGCTTTCTTT. It specifies CASSWGVVGRGAFF.

V usage is TRBV6-5 and J usage is TRBJ2-5; maybe TRBD2 (6 bases). The V end lost 4 bases, the J end lost 5 bases, and 17 bases lay between the germline ends. CDR1 MNHEY and CDR2 SVGAGI come from the germline V gene. The length of the CDR3 is 15 residues. CDR3 protein: CASSWRRGGGETQYF. The CDR3 region has the DNA TGTGCCAGCAGTTGGCGCCGGGGCGGAGGGGAGACCCAGTACTTC.

The rearrangement links TRBV6-5 to TRBJ2-3; D gene ambiguous. Between the trimmed V and J ends, which lost 8 bases and 2 bases, there was a span of 11 bases. Germline V CDR1 and CDR2: MNHEY, SVGAGI. The CDR3 runs to 13 residues. CDR3 protein: CASWAPATDTQYF. In nucleotides, the CDR3 is TGTGCCAGCTGGGCTCCAGCCACAGATACGCAGTATTTT.

The chain joins TRBV29-1 to TRBJ2-5, with D unresolved. The CDR3 extends over 11 amino acids. CDR1 and CDR2 from the germline V gene are SQVTM and ANQGSEA. Deletions cut 3 bases from V and 5 bases from J, with 7 bases between. The CDR3 DNA sequence: TGCAGCGTTGATATCAGGGAGACCCAGTACTTC. Amino acid sequence: CSVDIRETQYF.

This clone has only a few counts. The V and J genes are TRBV6-1 and TRBJ2-7; D is undetermined. V dropped 5 bases and J dropped 7 bases, with 9 bases sitting between them. The germline gives CDR1 MNHNS, CDR2 SASEGT. There are 11 residues in the CDR3. The CDR3 region is CASSYLAEQYF. CDR3 nucleotide sequence: TGTGCCAGCAGTTATTTAGCTGAGCAGTACTTC.